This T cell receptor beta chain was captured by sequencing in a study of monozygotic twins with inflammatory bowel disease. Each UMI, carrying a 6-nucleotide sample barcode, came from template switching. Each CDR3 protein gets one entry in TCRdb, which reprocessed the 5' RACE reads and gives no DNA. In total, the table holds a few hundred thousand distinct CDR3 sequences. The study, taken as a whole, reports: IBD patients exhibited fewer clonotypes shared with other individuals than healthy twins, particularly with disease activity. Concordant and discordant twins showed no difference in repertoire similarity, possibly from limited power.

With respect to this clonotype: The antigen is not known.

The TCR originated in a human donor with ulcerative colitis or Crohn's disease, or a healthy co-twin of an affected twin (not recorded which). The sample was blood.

CDR3 amino acids: CASSLRGGENNEQFF. The gene calls are TRBV5-1 and TRBJ2-1; no DNA is available, so the TRBD2 call from TCRdb remains unchecked. Germline-derived CDR1 and CDR2 are SGHRS and YFSETQ. The length of the CDR3 is 15 residues. Based on the CDR3 plus reference TRBV5-1 and TRBJ2-1, the full variable domain is KAGVTQTPRYLIKTRGQQVTLSCSPISGHRSVSWYQQTPGQGLQFLFEYFSETQRNKGNFPGRFSGRQFSNSRSEMNVSTLELGDSALYLCASSLRGGENNEQFFGPGTRLTVL.